The 3 T cell receptor beta chains below were found in one sample sequenced in a study of coeliac disease (dated by TCRdb to between 2020 and 2023). Libraries were built with the immunoSEQ multiplex PCR assay. In TCRdb, the immuneACCESS table is reduced to in-frame sequences with V and J assigned. These tables do not hold every clone; where another copy was compared, an unresolved V gene accounts for under half, and the others remain unexplained. In all, the sample holds fewer than 2,500 clones, and roughly two thirds of those were seen once. The leading ten clones occupy approximately 20% of the sample. Sequences were obtained from lamina propria lymphocytes from the gut. The cell subset or site label for this specimen denotes: lamina propria cell (LPC) fraction of small intestinal biopsy. These receptors all come from a woman aged 50 to 65 with celiac disease on a gluten-free diet.

This chain links TRBV18 with TRBJ2-5, with D hard to call. Germline CDR1 is KGHSH and CDR2 is LQKENI. The length of the CDR3 is 13 residues. Trimming left V 3 bases short and J 5 bases short, with 10 bases between. In DNA form, the CDR3 reads TGTGCCAGCTCACCCGAGATGAGGGAGACCCAGTACTTC. This translates into CASSPEMRETQYF.

The chain couples TRBV7-2 to TRBJ1-2; tentatively, D is TRBD1 (6 bases). CDR1 is SGHTA and CDR2 is FQGNSA in the germline V gene. Trimming removed 2 bases at V and 8 bases at J, with 12 bases between. The CDR3 totals 13 residues. CDR3 nucleotides: TGTGCCAGCAGCTTACAGGGGCTAGGAGGCTACACCTTC. The encoded protein is CASSLQGLGGYTF.

V is TRBV19 and J is TRBJ1-1; no clear D gene. With 3 bases removed from V and 1 base from J, the gap between germline ends came to 12 bases. Germline V CDR1 and CDR2: LNHDA, SQIVND (reference sequence). The CDR3 has 15 amino acids. The chain's CDR3 is CASSINGAGNTEAFF. In DNA, the CDR3 is TGTGCCAGTAGTATCAACGGTGCAGGGAACACTGAAGCTTTCTTT.